These 2 T cell receptor beta chains came from one sample sequenced in a study of blood T cell repertoires in COVID-19. Assay: immunoSEQ multiplex PCR; the TCRdb copy retains only in-frame clones and omits some. The table includes over 100,000 clones, over 65% detected once. Sequences were obtained from peripheral blood. The receptors derive from a woman in her sixties with acute or convalescent COVID-19.

CDR3 in DNA: TGTGCCAGCAGCTTAACCCGAACGGGAAAACTGTTTTTT. It specifies CASSLTRTGKLFF. The chain carries TRBV7-8 and TRBJ1-4; D is unresolved. Trimming removed 2 bases from V and 10 bases from J, with 11 bases in between. Germline CDR1 reads SGHVS; CDR2 reads FQNEAQ. CDR3 length equals 13 residues. The complete variable domain, with remaining parts taken from reference TRBV7-8 and TRBJ1-4, reads GAGVSQSPRYKVAKRGQDVALRCDPISGHVSLFWYQQALGQGPEFLTYFQNEAQLDKSGLPSDRFFAERPEGSVSTLKIQRTQQEDSAVYLCASSLTRTGKLFFGSGTQLSVL.

The rearrangement uses TRBV10-3 and TRBJ2-2, with D tentatively TRBD1 (6 bases). This CDR3 has 15 residues. Trimming stripped 7 bases from V and 1 base from J, with 13 bases between. Germline V lookup: CDR1 ENHRY, CDR2 SYGVKD. In nucleotides, the CDR3 is TGTGCCATCAAAACTCCGACAGGGAACACCGGGGAGCTGTTTTTT. It specifies CAIKTPTGNTGELFF.